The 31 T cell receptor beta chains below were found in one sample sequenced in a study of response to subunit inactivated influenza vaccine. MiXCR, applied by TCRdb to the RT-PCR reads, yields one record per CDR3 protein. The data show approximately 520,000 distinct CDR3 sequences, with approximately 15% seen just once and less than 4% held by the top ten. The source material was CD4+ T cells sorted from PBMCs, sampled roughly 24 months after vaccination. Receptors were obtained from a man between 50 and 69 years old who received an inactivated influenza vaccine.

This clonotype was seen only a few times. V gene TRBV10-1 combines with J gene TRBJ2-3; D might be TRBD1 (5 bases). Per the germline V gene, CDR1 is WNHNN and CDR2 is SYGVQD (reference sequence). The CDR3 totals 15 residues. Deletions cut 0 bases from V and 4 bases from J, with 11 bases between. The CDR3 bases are TGCGCCAGCAGTGAGTCTAGGGGCATGGCAGATACGCAGTATTTT. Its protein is CASSESRGMADTQYF.

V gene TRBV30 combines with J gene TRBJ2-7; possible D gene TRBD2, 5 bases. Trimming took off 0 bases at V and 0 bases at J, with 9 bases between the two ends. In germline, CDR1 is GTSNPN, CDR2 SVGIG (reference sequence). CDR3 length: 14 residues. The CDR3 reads CAWSVSGNSYEQYF. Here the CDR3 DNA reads TGTGCCTGGAGTGTATCCGGGAACTCCTACGAGCAGTACTTC.

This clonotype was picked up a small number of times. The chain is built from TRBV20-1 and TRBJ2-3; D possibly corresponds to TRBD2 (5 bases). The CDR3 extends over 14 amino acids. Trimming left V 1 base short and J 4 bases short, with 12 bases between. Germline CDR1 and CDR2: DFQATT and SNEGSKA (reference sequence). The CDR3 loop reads CSARGGRNSDTQYF. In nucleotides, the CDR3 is TGCAGTGCTAGAGGAGGGAGAAATTCAGATACGCAGTATTTT.

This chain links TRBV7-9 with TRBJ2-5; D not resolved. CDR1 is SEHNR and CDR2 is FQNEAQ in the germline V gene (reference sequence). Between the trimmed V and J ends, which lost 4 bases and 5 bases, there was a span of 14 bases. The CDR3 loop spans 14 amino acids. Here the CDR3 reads CASSSDPTWETQYF. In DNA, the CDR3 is TGTGCCAGCAGCTCTGACCCGACTTGGGAGACCCAGTACTTC.

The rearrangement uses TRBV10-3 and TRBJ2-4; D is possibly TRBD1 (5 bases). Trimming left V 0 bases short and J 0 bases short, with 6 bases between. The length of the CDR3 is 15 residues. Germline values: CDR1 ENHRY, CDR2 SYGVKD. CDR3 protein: CAISESGLAKNIQYF. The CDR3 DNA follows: TGTGCCATCAGTGAGTCGGGGCTAGCCAAAAACATTCAGTACTTC.

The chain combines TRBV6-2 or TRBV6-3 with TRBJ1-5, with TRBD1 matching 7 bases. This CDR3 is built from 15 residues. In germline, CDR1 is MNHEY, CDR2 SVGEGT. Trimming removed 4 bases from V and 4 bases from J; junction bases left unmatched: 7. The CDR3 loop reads CASSFGSGGNQPQHF. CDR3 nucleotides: TGTGCCAGCAGTTTTGGCTCAGGGGGTAATCAGCCCCAGCATTTT.

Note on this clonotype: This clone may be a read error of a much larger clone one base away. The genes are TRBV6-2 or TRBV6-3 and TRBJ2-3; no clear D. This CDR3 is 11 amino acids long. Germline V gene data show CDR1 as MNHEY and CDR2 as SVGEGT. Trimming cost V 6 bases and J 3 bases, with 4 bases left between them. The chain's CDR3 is CASRQTDTQYF. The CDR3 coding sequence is TGTGCCAGCAGACAGACAGATACGCAGTATTTT.

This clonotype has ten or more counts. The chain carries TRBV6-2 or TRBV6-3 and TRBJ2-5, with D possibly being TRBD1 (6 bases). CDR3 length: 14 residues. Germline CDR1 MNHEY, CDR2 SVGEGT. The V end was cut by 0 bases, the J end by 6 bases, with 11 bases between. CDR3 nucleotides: TGTGCCAGCAGTTACTCAGGGGGAGTTCAGACCCAGTACTTC. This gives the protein CASSYSGGVQTQYF.

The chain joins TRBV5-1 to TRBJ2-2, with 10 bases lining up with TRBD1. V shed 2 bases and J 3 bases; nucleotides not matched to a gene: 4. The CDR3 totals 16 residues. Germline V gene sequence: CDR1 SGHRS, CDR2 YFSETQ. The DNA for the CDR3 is TGCGCCAGCAGCTTACGACAGGGGGCAGACACCGGGGAGCTGTTTTTT. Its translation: CASSLRQGADTGELFF.

As DNA, the CDR3 is TGCGCCAGCACCGTTTACAGGGGGTACACTGAAGCTTTCTTT. Translated: CASTVYRGYTEAFF. This rearrangement joins TRBV4-3 to TRBJ1-1; 8 positions agree with TRBD1. V lost 7 bases, J lost 3 bases, and 7 bases stayed unmatched. Germline assignment: CDR1 LGHNA and CDR2 YSLEER. This CDR3 contains 14 residues.

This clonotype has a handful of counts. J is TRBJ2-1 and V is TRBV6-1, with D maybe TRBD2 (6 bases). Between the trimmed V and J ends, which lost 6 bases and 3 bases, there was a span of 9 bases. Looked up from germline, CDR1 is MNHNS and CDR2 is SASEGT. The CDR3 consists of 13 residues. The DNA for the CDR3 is TGTGCCAGCAGCGGGAGCGGCTACAATGAGCAGTTCTTC. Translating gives CASSGSGYNEQFF.

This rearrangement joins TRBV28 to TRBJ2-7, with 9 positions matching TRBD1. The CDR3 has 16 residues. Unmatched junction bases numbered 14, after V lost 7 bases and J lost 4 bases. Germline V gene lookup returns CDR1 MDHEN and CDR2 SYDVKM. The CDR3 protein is CASTFPLGTGRYEQYF. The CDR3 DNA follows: TGTGCCAGCACTTTTCCACTCGGGACAGGGAGGTACGAGCAGTACTTC.

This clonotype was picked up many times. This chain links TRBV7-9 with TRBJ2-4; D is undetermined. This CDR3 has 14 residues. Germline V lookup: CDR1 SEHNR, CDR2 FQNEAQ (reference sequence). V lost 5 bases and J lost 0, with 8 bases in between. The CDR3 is CASSRLLAKNIQYF. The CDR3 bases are TGTGCCAGCAGCCGACTTCTAGCCAAAAACATTCAGTACTTC.

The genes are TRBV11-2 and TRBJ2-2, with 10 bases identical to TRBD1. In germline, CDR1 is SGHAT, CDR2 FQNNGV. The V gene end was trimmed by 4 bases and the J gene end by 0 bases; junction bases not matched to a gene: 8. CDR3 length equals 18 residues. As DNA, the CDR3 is TGTGCCAGCAGCTCCCGGGACAGGGGTATTTCGAACACCGGGGAGCTGTTTTTT. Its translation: CASSSRDRGISNTGELFF. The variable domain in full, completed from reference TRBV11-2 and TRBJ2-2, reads EAGVAQSPRYKIIEKRQSVAFWCNPISGHATLYWYQQILGQGPKLLIQFQNNGVVDDSQLPKDRFSAERLKGVDSTLKIQPAKLEDSAVYLCASSSRDRGISNTGELFFGEGSRLTVL.

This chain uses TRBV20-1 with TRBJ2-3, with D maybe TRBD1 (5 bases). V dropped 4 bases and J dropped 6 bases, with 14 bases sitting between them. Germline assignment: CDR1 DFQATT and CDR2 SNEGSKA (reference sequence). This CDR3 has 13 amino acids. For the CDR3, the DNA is TGCAGTGCTAAGGCAGGGTCCAAGGATACGCAGTATTTT. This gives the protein CSAKAGSKDTQYF.

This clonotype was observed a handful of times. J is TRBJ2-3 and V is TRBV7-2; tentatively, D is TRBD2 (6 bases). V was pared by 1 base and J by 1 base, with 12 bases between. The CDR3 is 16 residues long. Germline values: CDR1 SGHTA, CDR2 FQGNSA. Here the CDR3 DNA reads TGTGCCAGCAGCTTAGTAGACGGGAGAGGCACAGATACGCAGTATTTT. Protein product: CASSLVDGRGTDTQYF.

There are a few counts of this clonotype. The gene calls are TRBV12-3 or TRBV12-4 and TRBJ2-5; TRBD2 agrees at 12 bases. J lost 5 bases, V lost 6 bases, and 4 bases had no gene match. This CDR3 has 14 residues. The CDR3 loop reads CASRRTSGIETQYF. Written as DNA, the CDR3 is TGTGCCAGCAGAAGGACTAGCGGGATCGAGACCCAGTACTTC.

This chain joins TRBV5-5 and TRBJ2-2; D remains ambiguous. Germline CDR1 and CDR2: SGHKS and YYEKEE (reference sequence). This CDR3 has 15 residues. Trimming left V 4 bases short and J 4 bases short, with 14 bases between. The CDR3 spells CASSVGVLGTGELFF. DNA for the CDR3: TGTGCCAGCAGCGTTGGGGTATTGGGCACCGGGGAGCTGTTTTTT.

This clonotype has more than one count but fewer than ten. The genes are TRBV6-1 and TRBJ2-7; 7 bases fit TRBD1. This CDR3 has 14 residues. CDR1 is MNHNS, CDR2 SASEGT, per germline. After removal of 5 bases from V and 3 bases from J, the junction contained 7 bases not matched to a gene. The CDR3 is CASSQYRGDYEQYF. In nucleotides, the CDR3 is TGTGCCAGCAGTCAGTACAGGGGTGACTACGAGCAGTACTTC.

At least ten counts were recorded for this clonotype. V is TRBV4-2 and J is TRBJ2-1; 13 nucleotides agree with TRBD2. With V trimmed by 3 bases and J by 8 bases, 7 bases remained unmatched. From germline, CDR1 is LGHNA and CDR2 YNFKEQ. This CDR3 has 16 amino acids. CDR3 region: CASSQQSTSGRYEQFF. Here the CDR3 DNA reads TGTGCCAGCAGCCAGCAATCGACTAGCGGGAGGTATGAGCAGTTCTTC.

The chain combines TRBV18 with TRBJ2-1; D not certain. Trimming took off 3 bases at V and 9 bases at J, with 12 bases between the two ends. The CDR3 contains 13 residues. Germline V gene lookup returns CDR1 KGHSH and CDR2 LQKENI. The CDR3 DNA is TGTGCCAGCTCACCGCTACTAACGGGTGAGCAGTTCTTC. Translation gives CASSPLLTGEQFF.

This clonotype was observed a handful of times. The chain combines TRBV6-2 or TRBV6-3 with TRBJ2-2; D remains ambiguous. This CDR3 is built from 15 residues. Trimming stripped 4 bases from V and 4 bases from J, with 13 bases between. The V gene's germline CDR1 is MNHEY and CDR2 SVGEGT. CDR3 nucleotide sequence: TGTGCCAGCAGTTGGGGTCTTCTTACCACCGGGGAGCTGTTTTTT. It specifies CASSWGLLTTGELFF.

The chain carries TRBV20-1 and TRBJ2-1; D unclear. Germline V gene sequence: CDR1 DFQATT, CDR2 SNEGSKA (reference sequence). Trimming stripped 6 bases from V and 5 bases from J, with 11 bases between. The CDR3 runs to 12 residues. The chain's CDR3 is CSAKLGNNEQFF. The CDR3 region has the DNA TGCAGTGCAAAGTTGGGTAACAATGAGCAGTTCTTC.

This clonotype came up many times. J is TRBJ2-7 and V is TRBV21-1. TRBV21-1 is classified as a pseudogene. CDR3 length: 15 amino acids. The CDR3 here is CASSKARLRSDEQYF. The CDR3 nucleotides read TGTGCCAGCAGCAAAGCTCGGCTAAGGTCTGACGAGCAGTACTTC.

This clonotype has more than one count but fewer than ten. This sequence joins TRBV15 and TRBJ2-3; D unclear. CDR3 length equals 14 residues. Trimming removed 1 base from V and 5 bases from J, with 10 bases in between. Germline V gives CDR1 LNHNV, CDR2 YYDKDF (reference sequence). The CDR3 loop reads CATSRVSRVDTQYF. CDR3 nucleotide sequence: TGTGCCACCAGCAGAGTGTCTAGAGTAGATACGCAGTATTTT.

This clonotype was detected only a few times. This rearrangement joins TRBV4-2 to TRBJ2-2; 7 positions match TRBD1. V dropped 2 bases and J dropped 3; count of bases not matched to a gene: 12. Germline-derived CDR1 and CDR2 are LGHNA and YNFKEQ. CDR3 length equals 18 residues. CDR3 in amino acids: CASSQRVQGPRYTGELFF. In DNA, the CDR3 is TGTGCCAGCAGCCAAAGGGTACAGGGGCCGCGGTACACCGGGGAGCTGTTTTTT.

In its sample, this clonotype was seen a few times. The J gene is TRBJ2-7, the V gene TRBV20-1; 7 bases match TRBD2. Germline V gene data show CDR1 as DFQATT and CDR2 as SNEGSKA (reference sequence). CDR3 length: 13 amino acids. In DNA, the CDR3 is TGCAGCGCCAAGGCTAGCGGACTCTACGAGCAGTACTTC. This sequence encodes CSAKASGLYEQYF.

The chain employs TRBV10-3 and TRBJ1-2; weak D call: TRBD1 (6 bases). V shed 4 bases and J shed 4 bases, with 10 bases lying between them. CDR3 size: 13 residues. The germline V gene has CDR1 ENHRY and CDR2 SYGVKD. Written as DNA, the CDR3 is TGTGCCATCAGTGGGGACACCTTCTATGGCTACACCTTC. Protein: CAISGDTFYGYTF.

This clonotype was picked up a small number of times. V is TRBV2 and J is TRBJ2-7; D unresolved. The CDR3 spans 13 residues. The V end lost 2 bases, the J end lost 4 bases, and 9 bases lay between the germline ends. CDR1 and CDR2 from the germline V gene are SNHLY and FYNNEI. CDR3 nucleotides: TGTGCCAGCAGTGAATCTTGGGAATACGAGCAGTACTTC. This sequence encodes CASSESWEYEQYF.

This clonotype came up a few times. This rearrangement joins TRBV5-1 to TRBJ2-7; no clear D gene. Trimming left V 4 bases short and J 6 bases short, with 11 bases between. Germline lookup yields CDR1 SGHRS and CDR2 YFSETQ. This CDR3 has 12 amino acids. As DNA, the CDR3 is TGCGCCAGCAGCCATCGACTTGGCGAGCAGTACTTC. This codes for CASSHRLGEQYF. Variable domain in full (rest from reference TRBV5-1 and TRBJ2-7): KAGVTQTPRYLIKTRGQQVTLSCSPISGHRSVSWYQQTPGQGLQFLFEYFSETQRNKGNFPGRFSGRQFSNSRSEMNVSTLELGDSALYLCASSHRLGEQYFGPGTRLTVT.

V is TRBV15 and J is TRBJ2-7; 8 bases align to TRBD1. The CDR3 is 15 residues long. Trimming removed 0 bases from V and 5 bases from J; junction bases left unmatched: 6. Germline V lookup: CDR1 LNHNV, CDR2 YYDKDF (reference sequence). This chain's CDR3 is CATSRDRTGSNEQYF. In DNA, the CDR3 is TGTGCCACCAGCAGAGATCGGACAGGGAGCAACGAGCAGTACTTC.